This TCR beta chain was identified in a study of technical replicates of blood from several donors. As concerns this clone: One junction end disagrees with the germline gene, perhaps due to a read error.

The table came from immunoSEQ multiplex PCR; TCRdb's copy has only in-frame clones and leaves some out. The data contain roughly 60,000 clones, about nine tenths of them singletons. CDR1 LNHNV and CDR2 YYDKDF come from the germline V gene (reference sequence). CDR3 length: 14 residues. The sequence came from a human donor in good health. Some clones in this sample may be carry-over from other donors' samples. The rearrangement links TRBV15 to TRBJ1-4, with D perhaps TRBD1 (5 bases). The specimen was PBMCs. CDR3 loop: CATSRDRGSRLSRF. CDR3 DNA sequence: TGTGCCACCAGCAGAGATAGGGGATCGCGTCTTTCCCGTTTT.